The 4 T cell receptor beta chains listed next were all sequenced from one sample in a study of T-cell memory formation after mild COVID-19. TCRdb analysed the 5' RACE reads with MiXCR anew, one entry per CDR3 protein. This sample has fewer than 200,000 distinct CDR3 sequences, with about a fifth found just once. Sequencing used PBMCs or a T cell subset sorted from them (not recorded which). These receptors came from an adult woman who had mild COVID-19 (a few samples of this study predate the infection). Cell type and time point are not known.

This clonotype was picked up many times. The chain employs TRBV5-1 and TRBJ2-1; D is unclear. The CDR3 has 13 amino acids. Between the trimmed V and J ends, which lost 0 bases and 3 bases, there was a span of 4 bases. Looked up from germline, CDR1 is SGHRS and CDR2 is YFSETQ. For the CDR3, the DNA is TGCGCCAGCAGCTTGGACGGCTACAATGAGCAGTTCTTC. Amino acids: CASSLDGYNEQFF.

This clonotype occurred a few times. V usage is TRBV21-1 and J usage is TRBJ1-1; the D call in the table, TRBD1, was not verified against the DNA. TRBV21-1 is marked as a pseudogene. CDR3 size: 14 residues. The CDR3 reads CASLTDSINTEAFF. CDR3 in DNA: TGTGCCAGTCTTACTGACAGTATAAACACTGAAGCTTTCTTT.

The V call is TRBV5-4, the J call TRBJ2-6; D is possibly TRBD1 (6 bases). This CDR3 comprises 15 residues. Germline CDR1 and CDR2: SGHNT and YYREEE (reference sequence). The V and J ends lost 3 bases and 0 bases respectively, with 7 bases between them. This CDR3 is CASSWGPSGANVLTF. The CDR3, as DNA: TGTGCCAGCAGCTGGGGGCCCTCTGGGGCCAACGTCCTGACTTTC.

In its sample, this clonotype was seen a few times. The rearrangement joins TRBV5-5 to TRBJ2-7; 7 positions agree with TRBD1. The CDR3 has 14 amino acids. Looked up from germline, CDR1 is SGHKS and CDR2 is YYEKEE (reference sequence). Trimming removed 2 bases from V and 6 bases from J; junction bases left unmatched: 8. This chain's CDR3 is CASSFTSTGSEQYF. The CDR3 DNA follows: TGTGCCAGCAGCTTCACTTCGACAGGGAGCGAGCAGTACTTC.